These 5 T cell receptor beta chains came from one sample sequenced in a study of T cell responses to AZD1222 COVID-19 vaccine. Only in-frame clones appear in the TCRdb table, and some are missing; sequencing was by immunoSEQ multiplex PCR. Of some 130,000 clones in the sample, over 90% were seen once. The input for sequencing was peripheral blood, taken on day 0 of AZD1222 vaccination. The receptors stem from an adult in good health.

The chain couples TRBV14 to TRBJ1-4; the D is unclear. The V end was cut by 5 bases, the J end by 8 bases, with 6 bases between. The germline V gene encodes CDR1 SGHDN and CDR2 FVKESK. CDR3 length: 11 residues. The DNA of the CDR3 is TGTGCCAGCAGCAGCAAGGAAAAACTGTTTTTT. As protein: CASSSKEKLFF. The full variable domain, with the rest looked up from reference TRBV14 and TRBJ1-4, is EAGVTQFPSHSVIEKGQTVTLRCDPISGHDNLYWYRRVMGKEIKFLLHFVKESKQDESGMPNNRFLAERTGGTYSTLKVQPAELEDSGVYFCASSSKEKLFFGSGTQLSVL.

CDR3 region: CSASGGLAGNPYEQYF. The DNA of the CDR3 is TGCAGTGCTAGTGGCGGACTAGCGGGGAATCCCTACGAGCAGTACTTC. This sequence joins TRBV20-1 and TRBJ2-7; 12 bases align to TRBD2. The CDR3 is 16 residues long. Germline trimming cut 3 bases from V and 2 bases from J; bases unmatched to any gene: 8. The germline V gene encodes CDR1 DFQATT and CDR2 SNEGSKA (reference sequence).

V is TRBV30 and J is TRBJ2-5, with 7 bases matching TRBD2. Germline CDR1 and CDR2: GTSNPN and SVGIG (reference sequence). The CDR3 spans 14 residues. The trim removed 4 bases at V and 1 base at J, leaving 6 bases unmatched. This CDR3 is CAWKLGGGQETQYF. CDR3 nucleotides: TGTGCCTGGAAATTGGGGGGGGGCCAAGAGACCCAGTACTTC.

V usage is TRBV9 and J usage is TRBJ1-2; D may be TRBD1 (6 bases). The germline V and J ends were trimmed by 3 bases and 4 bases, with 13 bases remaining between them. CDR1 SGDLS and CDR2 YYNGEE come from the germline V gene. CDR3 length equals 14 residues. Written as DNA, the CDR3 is TGTGCCAGCAGCGCCCTACAGGGCACCTATGGCTACACCTTC. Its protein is CASSALQGTYGYTF.

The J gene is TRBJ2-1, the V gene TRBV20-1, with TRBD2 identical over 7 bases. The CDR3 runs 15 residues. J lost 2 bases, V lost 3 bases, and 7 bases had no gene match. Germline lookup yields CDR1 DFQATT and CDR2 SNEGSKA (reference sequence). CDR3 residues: CSASSSGTTYNEQFF. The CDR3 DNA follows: TGCAGTGCTAGTTCCAGCGGGACCACCTACAATGAGCAGTTCTTC.